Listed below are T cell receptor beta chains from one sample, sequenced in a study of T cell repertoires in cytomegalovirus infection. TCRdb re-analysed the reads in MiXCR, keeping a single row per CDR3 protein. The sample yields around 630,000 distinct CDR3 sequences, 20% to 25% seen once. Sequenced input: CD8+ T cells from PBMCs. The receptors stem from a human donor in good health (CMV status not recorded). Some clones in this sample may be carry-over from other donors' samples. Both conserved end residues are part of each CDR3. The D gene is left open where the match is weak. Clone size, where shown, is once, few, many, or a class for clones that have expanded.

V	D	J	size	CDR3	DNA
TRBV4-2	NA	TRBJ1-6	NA	CASSSRTAPAYSPLHF	TGTGCCAGCAGCTCGCGGACGGCCCCCGCCTATTCACCCCTCCACTTT
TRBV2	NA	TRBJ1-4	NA	CASNFMEGLDEKLFF	TGTGCCAGCAATTTCATGGAGGGACTGGATGAAAAACTGTTTTTT
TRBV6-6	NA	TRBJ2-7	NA	CASSYNLNDQYF	TGTGCCAGCAGTTACAACCTCAACGATCAGTACTTC
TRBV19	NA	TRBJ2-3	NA	CASSIQTGTDTQYF	TGTGCCAGTAGTATTCAGACGGGCACAGATACGCAGTATTTT
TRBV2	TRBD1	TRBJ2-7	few	CASSQTGTSHYEQYF	TGTGCCAGCAGTCAGACAGGGACGAGTCACTACGAGCAGTACTTC
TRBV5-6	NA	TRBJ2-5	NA	CASSLEGLGETQYF	TGTGCCAGCAGCTTGGAGGGGCTAGGGGAGACCCAGTACTTC
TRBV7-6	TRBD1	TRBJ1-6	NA	CASSATGENSPLHF	TGTGCCAGCAGCGCCACAGGGGAAAATTCACCCCTCCACTTT
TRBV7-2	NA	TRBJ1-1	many	CASSFRETRRTEAFF	TGTGCCAGCAGCTTTAGAGAGACCCGTAGGACTGAAGCTTTCTTT
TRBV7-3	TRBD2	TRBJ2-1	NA	CASNLAGRPPNNEQFF	TGTGCCAGCAACTTAGCGGGGAGACCACCCAACAATGAGCAGTTCTTC
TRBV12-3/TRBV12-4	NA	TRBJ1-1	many	CASTSSQGMNTEAFF	TGTGCCAGCACCTCTTCCCAGGGGATGAACACTGAAGCTTTCTTT
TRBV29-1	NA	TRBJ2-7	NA	CSVEWDTNYEQYF	TGCAGCGTTGAGTGGGACACCAACTACGAGCAGTACTTC
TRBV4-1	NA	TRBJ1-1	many	CASSQTTSNTEAFF	TGCGCCAGCAGCCAAACGACATCGAACACTGAAGCTTTCTTT
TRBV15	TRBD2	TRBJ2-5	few	CATSRDGAGIWETQYF	TGTGCCACCAGCAGAGACGGAGCGGGGATCTGGGAGACCCAGTACTTC
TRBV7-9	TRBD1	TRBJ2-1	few	CASSSTGGEDEQFF	TGTGCCAGCAGCTCGACAGGGGGTGAGGATGAGCAGTTCTTC
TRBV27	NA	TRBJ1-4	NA	CASSPGPNEKLFF	TGTGCCAGCAGTCCGGGGCCTAATGAAAAACTGTTTTTT
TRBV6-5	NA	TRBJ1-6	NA	CASSLNVYNSPLHF	TGTGCCAGCAGTCTGAACGTTTATAATTCACCCCTCCACTTT
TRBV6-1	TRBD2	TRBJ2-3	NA	CATKKAGGSTDTQYF	TGTGCCACCAAAAAAGCGGGGGGGAGCACAGATACGCAGTATTTT
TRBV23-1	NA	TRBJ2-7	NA	CASSRTRRGYEQYF	TGCGCCAGCAGTCGAACCCGTCGGGGATACGAGCAGTACTTC
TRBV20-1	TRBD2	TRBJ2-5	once	CSAREGGRETQYF	TGCAGTGCTAGAGAGGGGGGGAGAGAGACCCAGTACTTC
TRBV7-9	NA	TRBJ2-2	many	CASSLPGARGELFF	TGTGCCAGCAGCTTACCCGGAGCCCGCGGGGAGCTGTTTTTT
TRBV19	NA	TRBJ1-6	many	CASSRDRYSPLHF	TGTGCCAGTAGTAGAGACCGATATTCACCCCTCCACTTT
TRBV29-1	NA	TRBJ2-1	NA	CCVEHGTNEQFF	TGCTGCGTTGAGCACGGGACCAATGAGCAGTTCTTC
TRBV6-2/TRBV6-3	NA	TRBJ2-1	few	CASSARGGVTYNEQFF	TGTGCCAGCAGTGCCCGGGGTGGGGTCACCTACAATGAGCAGTTCTTC
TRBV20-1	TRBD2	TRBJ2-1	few	CSARRLAGDHYNEQFF	TGCAGTGCTAGGAGGCTAGCGGGGGACCATTACAATGAGCAGTTCTTC
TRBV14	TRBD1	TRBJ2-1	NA	CASSTQIPGQGYHEQFF	TGTGCCAGCAGCACACAGATACCGGGACAGGGGTATCATGAGCAGTTCTTC
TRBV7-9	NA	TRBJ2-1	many	CASSRGEQFF	TGTGCCAGCAGCAGGGGTGAGCAGTTCTTC
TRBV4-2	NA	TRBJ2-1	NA	CASSPSTTDHLYNEQFF	TGTGCCAGCAGCCCGAGCACGACGGACCACCTTTACAATGAGCAGTTCTTC
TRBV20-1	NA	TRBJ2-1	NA	CSARPMTFGGNEQFF	TGCAGTGCCAGACCGATGACATTCGGAGGGAATGAGCAGTTCTTC
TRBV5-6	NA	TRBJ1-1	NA	CASSHNGGRRAEAFF	TGTGCCAGCAGCCATAACGGGGGACGGAGGGCTGAAGCTTTCTTT
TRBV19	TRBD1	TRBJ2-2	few	CASSGPGQGTGELFF	TGTGCCAGTAGTGGGCCGGGACAGGGAACCGGGGAGCTGTTTTTT
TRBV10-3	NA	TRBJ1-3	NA	CAITDSSGNTIYF	TGTGCCATCACCGACTCCTCTGGAAACACCATATATTTT
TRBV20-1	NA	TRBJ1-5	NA	CSASGVGNQPQHF	TGCAGTGCTAGCGGGGTTGGCAATCAGCCCCAGCATTTT
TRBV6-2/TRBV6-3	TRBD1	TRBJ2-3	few	CASSGDRAPGTDTQYF	TGTGCCAGCAGTGGGGACAGGGCCCCTGGCACAGATACGCAGTATTTT
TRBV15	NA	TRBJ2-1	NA	CATRQSSYNEQFF	TGTGCCACCCGACAGAGCTCCTACAATGAGCAGTTCTTC
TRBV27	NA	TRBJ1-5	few	CASSFRGNDQPQHF	TGTGCCAGCAGTTTTCGGGGGAATGATCAGCCCCAGCATTTT
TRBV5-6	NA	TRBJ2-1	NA	CASLAGQSNAIDEQFF	TGTGCCAGCCTCGCGGGACAGTCCAACGCCATTGATGAGCAGTTCTTC
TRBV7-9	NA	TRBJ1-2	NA	CASSFPAGTTYGYTF	TGTGCCAGCAGCTTCCCCGCAGGGACTACCTATGGCTACACCTTC
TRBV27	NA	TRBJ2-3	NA	CARRGRGTQYF	TGTGCCAGAAGAGGGAGAGGTACGCAGTATTTT
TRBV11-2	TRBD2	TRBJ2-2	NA	CASSLSGGALRELFF	TGTGCCAGCAGCCTCAGCGGGGGGGCCCTCCGGGAGCTGTTTTTT
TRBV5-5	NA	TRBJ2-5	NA	CASSLEGNQETQYF	TGTGCCAGCAGCTTGGAAGGCAACCAAGAGACCCAGTACTTC